This T cell receptor beta chain was captured by sequencing in a study of shared clonotypes between healthy human individuals (dated by TCRdb to the early 2020s). For the wider study: A couple of women and a few men aged 18 to 49 years were included in the cohort. To increase sequencing depth and limit assay-specific biases, TCR repertoire library preparation and sequencing were carried out by different laboratories using diverse techniques. For each donor, CD4 naive and CD4 memory were each run on three plates, CD8 naive on two plates, and CD8 memory on one plate. Leukapheresis yielded between about 0.94 and 8.9 billion PBMCs per donor. To estimate repertoire size and how much clonotypes are shared between individuals, the study performed deep sequencing of blood TCR repertoires from five healthy adults. The investigation overall reported the following: Rarefaction of sorted-subset datasets indicated incomplete sequencing despite the large sequencing depth. Naive subsets generally had larger estimated clonotype richness than memory subsets did. Based on pairwise subsampling, the degree of clonotype sharing among donors was expected to be affected by sequencing depth. The genetic and exposure-history diversity represented was limited by the small number of donors. Compared with non-shared clonotypes, clonotypes shared by all four sorted-subset donors had higher generation probabilities. Sampling was limited to blood, and TCR repertoires in tissue likely differ from TCR repertoires in blood. Sharing across a few donors was observed for approximately 5% of naive CD4, over 3% of naive CD8, over 2% of memory CD4, and around 0.4% of memory CD8 clonotypes.

As to this clone: Its antigen remains unidentified. No much larger clone is present one base from it, and per-base qualities are unavailable.

TCR CDR3 regions were amplified from genomic DNA by multiplex PCR using the deep immunoSEQ assay. Extracted genomic DNA from each cell subset was spread evenly across all wells of several immunoSEQ 96-well plates, with each plate serving as a replicate. For sorted subsets, roughly 200 ng genomic DNA, equal to some 28,000 T cell genomes, was loaded into each replicate PCR. Purified libraries were quantified with a Qubit 3.0 fluorometer, sized on a Bioanalyzer 2100, and re-quantified with the KAPA Library Quantification kit. A separate single-read 150-cycle Illumina NextSeq 550 flow cell was used to sequence each immunoSEQ 96-well plate. The authors processed their data as follows. Because only junctional sequences without quality scores were contained in the immunoSEQ output, filtering matching that applied to full-length reads could not be performed. To assign V/J genes and CDR3, sequences were annotated using PyIR, a Python wrapper for IgBLAST v1.9, with IMGT germline references. Reads with weak V/J assignments (E-value above 1e-6), missing CDR3, stop codons, out-of-frame junctions, or ambiguous translated residues were removed. V3J clonotypes were defined by identical inferred V gene, J gene, and CDR3 amino acid sequence. The percentage overlap between two repertoires was calculated by dividing the number of shared unique clonotypes by the size of the smaller repertoire. Richness of each repertoire was evaluated using RTK rarefaction, the Chao1 estimator, and Recon v2.1 estimates of unobserved clonotypes. For all TCRbeta clonotypes obtained by the gDNA method from a handful of donors, generation probabilities were computed with OLGA. Sourced from immuneACCESS, this table was stored by TCRdb with only in-frame sequences that have V and J called. A share of the clones is absent; for the studies checked, an unresolved V gene accounts for under half, and the remainder has no known explanation. V, J and clone size are taken as reported in that table, and D and trimming were inferred from the DNA itself. Counted in this sample were about 380,000 clones; roughly 96% of them appeared once. The ten most abundant clones make up around 0.32% of the sample.

The donors were healthy, HIV-negative adults who had no recently reported acute infections or vaccinations. Every donor was a Caucasian adult residing in Nashville, Tennessee, USA. CD8 memory samples combined magnetically selected CD45RO+ cells with CCR7-negative CD45RA+ effector memory (TemRA) cells. After blood collection by leukapheresis, PBMCs were isolated using Ficoll-Histopaque density gradient centrifugation and then cryopreserved in the vapor phase of liquid nitrogen. Purity and quantity of every magnetically sorted T cell population were checked by analytical flow cytometry. Genomic DNA was isolated from each sorted fraction and quantified by UV absorbance on a Nanodrop 2000c. The germline V gene (reference sequence) sets CDR1 to SGHNT and CDR2 to YYREEE. V sheds 2 bases and J sheds 1 base, leaving 19 bases between their ends. The CDR3 contains 18 residues, cysteine and phenylalanine counted. Only CDR3 DNA remains: 54 bases, in frame from the first base.

The source material was memory CD8+ T cells sorted from blood. The meaning of the sample's cell subset or site label: CD45RO+ cells pooled with CCR7-negative TemRA cells. This sequence was found in a man younger than 40 in good health. The rearranged segments are TRBV5-4 and TRBJ2-1; the D gene is perhaps TRBD2, on 6 matching bases. The DNA sequence follows: TGTGCCAGCAGCTTTCCCGGGAGAGCGGGCTTTTCCTACAATGAGCAGTTCTTC. Its protein product is CASSFPGRAGFSYNEQFF. The full variable domain, completed from the reference TRBV5-4 and TRBJ2-1 proteins outside the CDR3, reads ETGVTQSPTHLIKTRGQQVTLRCSSQSGHNTVSWYQQALGQGPQFIFQYYREEENGRGNFPPRFSGLQFPNYSSELNVNALELDDSALYLCASSFPGRAGFSYNEQFFGPGTRLTVL.